This T cell receptor (beta chain) was sequenced during a study of breast tumors, draining lymph nodes, adjacent tissues. This clonotype was found many times. No antigen is known for it. CDR1 and CDR2 from the germline V gene are LGHNA and YNFKEQ. The CDR3 is 16 residues long. Trimming cost V 1 base and J 4 bases, with 13 bases left between them. TCRdb reprocessed the multiplex PCR reads with MiXCR, giving one entry per CDR3 protein. The data hold around 140,000 distinct CDR3 sequences, with approximately 30% observed a single time. Study-wide findings and caveats: Data only fit, rather than demonstrated, lymph node origin of most tumor T cells.

Samples came from axillary lymph nodes draining the breast cancer. This TCR was sampled from a female donor with breast cancer. Some clones in this sample may be carry-over from other donors' samples. The chain carries TRBV4-2 and TRBJ2-2; tentative D call: TRBD2 (7 bases). Sample: axillary lymph node tissue. The DNA for the CDR3 is TGTGCCAGCAGCCAAGGAGGGGGGGGTCGCACCGGGGAGCTGTTTTTT. This encodes CASSQGGGGRTGELFF.